The source of this T cell receptor (beta chain) is a study of early T cells in non-severe SARS-CoV-2 infection. Study summary: Sequenced bulk RNA came from whole blood that was unsorted, and chains were unpaired.

Trimming removed 6 bases from V and 7 bases from J, with 13 bases in between. The CDR3 length is 13 residues. The germline V gene encodes CDR1 ENHRY and CDR2 SYGVKD. Each single cDNA molecule received a unique molecular identifier. In TCRdb, the 5' RACE reads were re-called with MiXCR into one record per CDR3 protein. Of 50,000 to 60,000 distinct CDR3 sequences listed, about 6.1% are singletons. The study's findings and limits: Comparison of clonotypes with VDJdb favored anti-spike CD8 responses while missing private and CD4 specificities.

The sample holds a few counts of this clonotype. Its specificity is not known. The sequence was obtained from an adult who was a healthcare worker with PCR-confirmed SARS-CoV-2 infection or an uninfected control (not recorded which). The chain combines TRBV10-3 with TRBJ2-1, with unresolved D. The source material was whole blood, sampled at baseline. CDR3 sequence reads: CAIRGQERNEQFF. In DNA form, the CDR3 reads TGTGCCATCAGAGGGCAGGAGAGAAATGAGCAGTTCTTC.